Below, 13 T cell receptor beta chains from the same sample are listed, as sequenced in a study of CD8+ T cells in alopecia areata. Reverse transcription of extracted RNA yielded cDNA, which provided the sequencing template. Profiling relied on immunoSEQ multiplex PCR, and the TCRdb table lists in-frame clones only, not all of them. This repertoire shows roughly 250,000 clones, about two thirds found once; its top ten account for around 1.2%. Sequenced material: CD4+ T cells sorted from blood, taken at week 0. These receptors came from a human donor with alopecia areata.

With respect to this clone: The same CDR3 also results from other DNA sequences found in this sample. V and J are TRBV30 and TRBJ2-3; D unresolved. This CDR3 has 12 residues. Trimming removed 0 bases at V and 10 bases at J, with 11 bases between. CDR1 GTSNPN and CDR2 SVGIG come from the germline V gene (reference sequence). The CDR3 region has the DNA TGTGCCTGGAGTGTAGGTAATGGGGCGCAGTATTTT. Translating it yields CAWSVGNGAQYF.

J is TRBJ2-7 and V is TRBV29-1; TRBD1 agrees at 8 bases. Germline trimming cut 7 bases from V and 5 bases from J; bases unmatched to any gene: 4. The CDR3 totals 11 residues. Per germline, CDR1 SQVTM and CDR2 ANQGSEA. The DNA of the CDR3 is TGCAGCGCCCAGACAGGGGACGAGCAGTACTTC. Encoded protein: CSAQTGDEQYF.

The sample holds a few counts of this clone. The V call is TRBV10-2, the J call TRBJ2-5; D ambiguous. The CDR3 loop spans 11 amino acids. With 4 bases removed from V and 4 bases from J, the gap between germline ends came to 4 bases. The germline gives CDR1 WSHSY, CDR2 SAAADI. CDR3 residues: CASSGRETQYF. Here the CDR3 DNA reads TGCGCCAGCAGTGGCCGAGAGACCCAGTACTTC.

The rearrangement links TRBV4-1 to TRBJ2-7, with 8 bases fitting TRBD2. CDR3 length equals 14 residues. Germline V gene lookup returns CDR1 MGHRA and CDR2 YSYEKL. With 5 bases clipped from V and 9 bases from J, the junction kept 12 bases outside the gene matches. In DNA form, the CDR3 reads TGCGCCAGCAGCACCGGGACTAGTATTCTGAGGCAGTACTTC. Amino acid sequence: CASSTGTSILRQYF.

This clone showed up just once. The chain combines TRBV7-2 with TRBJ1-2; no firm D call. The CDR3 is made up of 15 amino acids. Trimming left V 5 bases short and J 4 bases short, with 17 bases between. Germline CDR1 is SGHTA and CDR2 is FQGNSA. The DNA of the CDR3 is TGTGCCAGCAGCCTATCCCAGGCAAAAGGCTATGGCTACACCTTC. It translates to CASSLSQAKGYGYTF.

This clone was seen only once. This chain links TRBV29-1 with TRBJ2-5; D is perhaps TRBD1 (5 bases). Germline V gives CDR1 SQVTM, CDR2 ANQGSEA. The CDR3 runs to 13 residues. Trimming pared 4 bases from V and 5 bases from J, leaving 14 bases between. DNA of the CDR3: TGCAGCGTTGTTGGTGCAGGGTTTGAGACCCAGTACTTC. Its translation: CSVVGAGFETQYF.

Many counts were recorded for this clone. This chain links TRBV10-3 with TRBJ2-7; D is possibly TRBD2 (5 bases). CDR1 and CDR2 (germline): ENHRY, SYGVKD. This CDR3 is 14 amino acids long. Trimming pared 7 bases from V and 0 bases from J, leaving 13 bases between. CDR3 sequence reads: CAIKPEGYSYEQYF. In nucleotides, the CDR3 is TGTGCCATCAAGCCCGAGGGATACTCCTACGAGCAGTACTTC.

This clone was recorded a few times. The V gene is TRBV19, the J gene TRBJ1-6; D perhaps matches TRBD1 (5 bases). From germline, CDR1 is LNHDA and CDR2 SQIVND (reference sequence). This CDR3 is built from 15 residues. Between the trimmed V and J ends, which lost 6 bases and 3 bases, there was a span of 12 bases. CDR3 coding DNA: TGTGCCAGTAGGCCCTCGGGGGGCTATAATTCACCCCTCCACTTT. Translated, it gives CASRPSGGYNSPLHF.

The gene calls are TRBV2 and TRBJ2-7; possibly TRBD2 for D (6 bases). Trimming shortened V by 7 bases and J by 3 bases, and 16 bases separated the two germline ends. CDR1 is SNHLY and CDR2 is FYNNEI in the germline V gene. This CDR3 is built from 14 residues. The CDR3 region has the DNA TGTGCCAGCAACCTGGGACTGTTGAACTACGAGCAGTACTTC. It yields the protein CASNLGLLNYEQYF.

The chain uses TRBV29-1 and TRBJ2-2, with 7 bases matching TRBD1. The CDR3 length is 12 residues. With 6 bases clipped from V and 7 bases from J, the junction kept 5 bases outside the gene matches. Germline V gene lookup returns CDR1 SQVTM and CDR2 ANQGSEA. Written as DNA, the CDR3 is TGCAGCGTGGCAACAGGGGACGGGGAGCTGTTTTTT. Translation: CSVATGDGELFF.

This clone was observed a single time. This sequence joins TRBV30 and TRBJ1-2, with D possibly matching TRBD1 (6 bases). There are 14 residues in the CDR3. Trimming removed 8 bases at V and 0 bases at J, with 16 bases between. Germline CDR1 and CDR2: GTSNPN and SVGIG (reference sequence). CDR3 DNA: TGTGCCAGTAATGGGCAGGGGACTAACTATGGCTACACCTTC. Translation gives CASNGQGTNYGYTF.

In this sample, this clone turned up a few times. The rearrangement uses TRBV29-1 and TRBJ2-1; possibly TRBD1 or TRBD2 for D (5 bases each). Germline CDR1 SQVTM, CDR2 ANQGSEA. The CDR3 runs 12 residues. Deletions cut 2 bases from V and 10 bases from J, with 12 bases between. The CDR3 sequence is CSVEPGAWEQFF. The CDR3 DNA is TGCAGCGTTGAACCCGGGGCGTGGGAGCAGTTCTTC.

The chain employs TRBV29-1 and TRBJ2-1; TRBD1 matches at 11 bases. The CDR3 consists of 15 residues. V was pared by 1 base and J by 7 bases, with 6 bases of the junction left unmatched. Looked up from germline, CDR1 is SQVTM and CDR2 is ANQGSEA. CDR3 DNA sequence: TGCAGCGTTGAAGGCGGACAGGGGGCGAGGAATGAGCAGTTCTTC. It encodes CSVEGGQGARNEQFF.